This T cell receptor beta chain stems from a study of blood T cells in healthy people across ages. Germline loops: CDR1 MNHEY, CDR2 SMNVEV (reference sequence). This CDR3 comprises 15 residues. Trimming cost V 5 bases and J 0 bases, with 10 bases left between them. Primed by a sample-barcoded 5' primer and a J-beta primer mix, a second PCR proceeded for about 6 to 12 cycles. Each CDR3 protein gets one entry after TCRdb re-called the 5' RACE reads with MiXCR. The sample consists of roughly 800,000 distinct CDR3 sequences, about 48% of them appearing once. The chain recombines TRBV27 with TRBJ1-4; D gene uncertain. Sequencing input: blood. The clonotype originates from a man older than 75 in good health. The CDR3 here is CASSPNTATNEKLFF. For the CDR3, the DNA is TGTGCCAGCAGTCCGAACACTGCAACTAATGAAAAACTGTTTTTT.